Below, 27 T cell receptor beta chains from the same sample are listed, as sequenced in a study of blood T cell repertoires in COVID-19. Assay used: immunoSEQ multiplex PCR; TCRdb lists only in-frame clones, some missing. The sample has about 220,000 clones, 86% seen once. The sample consisted of PBMCs or T cells enriched from blood (not recorded which). The receptors originated from a woman in her thirties or forties with acute COVID-19.

The V and J genes are TRBV5-1 and TRBJ1-5, with 9 bases aligning to TRBD1. Losses at the gene ends were 0 bases for V and 4 bases for J; bases not matched to a gene: 2. The germline gives CDR1 SGHRS, CDR2 YFSETQ. There are 15 residues in the CDR3. CDR3 region: CASSLDGTGNQPQHF. In DNA form, the CDR3 reads TGCGCCAGCAGCTTGGACGGGACAGGGAATCAGCCCCAGCATTTT.

This sequence joins TRBV30 and TRBJ2-1; D might be TRBD1 (6 bases). Germline V gives CDR1 GTSNPN, CDR2 SVGIG (reference sequence). This CDR3 region has 13 residues. V lost 5 bases to trimming and J lost 1 base, with 9 bases between them. CDR3 in amino acids: CAWGQRSYNEQFF. As DNA, the CDR3 is TGTGCCTGGGGACAGAGGTCCTACAATGAGCAGTTCTTC.

The CDR3: CASSLGGIGEKLFF. DNA for the CDR3: TGTGCCAGTAGCCTCGGGGGGATTGGTGAAAAACTGTTTTTT. The chain couples TRBV19 to TRBJ1-4; D possibly corresponds to TRBD1 (5 bases). There are 14 residues in the CDR3. V shed 6 bases and J shed 7 bases, with 15 bases lying between them. Germline values: CDR1 LNHDA, CDR2 SQIVND (reference sequence).

This clone was seen once. This rearrangement joins TRBV6-6 to TRBJ2-5; D is perhaps TRBD2 (6 bases). The CDR3 covers 14 residues. Germline CDR1 reads MNHNY; CDR2 reads SVGAGI (reference sequence). The V end was cut by 7 bases, the J end by 2 bases, with 14 bases between. The CDR3 DNA reads TGTGCCAGCACAACTAGCAGGACGCAAGAGACCCAGTACTTC. Its translation: CASTTSRTQETQYF.

The V call is TRBV3-1 (or the pseudogene TRBV3-2), the J call TRBJ1-2; no firm D call. Germline CDR1 and CDR2: LGHDT and YNNKEL (reference sequence). The length of the CDR3 is 15 residues. Deletions cut 0 bases from V and 1 base from J, with 9 bases between. The CDR3 region has the DNA TGTGCCAGCAGCCAAGATGCGAGGTTTAACTATGGCTACACCTTC. It yields the protein CASSQDARFNYGYTF.

The rearrangement joins TRBV5-1 to TRBJ1-1, with D unresolved. V was pared by 3 bases and J by 7 bases, with 10 bases between. Looked up from germline, CDR1 is SGHRS and CDR2 is YFSETQ. The length of the CDR3 is 12 residues. The CDR3 loop is CASSSGGFEAFF. The CDR3, as DNA: TGCGCCAGCAGCTCCGGAGGGTTTGAAGCTTTCTTT.

The CDR3 region is CASSPSDRVLEQYV. The CDR3 DNA reads as TGCGCCAGCAGCCCCTCGGACAGGGTCTTGGAGCAGTACGTC. The chain is built from TRBV5-1 and TRBJ2-7; 8 bases match TRBD1. The germline V gene has CDR1 SGHRS and CDR2 YFSETQ. Trimming took 4 bases from V and 7 from J; bases not matched to a gene: 10. The CDR3 consists of 14 residues.

This clone appeared a single time. The genes are TRBV4-2 and TRBJ1-1, with a tentative D call TRBD1 (6 bases). Trimming left V 2 bases short and J 0 bases short, with 10 bases between. Germline CDR1 LGHNA, CDR2 YNFKEQ. The CDR3 spans 15 residues. CDR3 protein: CASSQRQGMNTEAFF. The CDR3, as DNA: TGTGCCAGCAGCCAACGGCAGGGGATGAACACTGAAGCTTTCTTT.

In this sample, this clone turned up once. The chain has TRBV27 and TRBJ1-1, with a possible D match to TRBD1 (6 bases). The CDR3 contains 17 residues. Germline V CDR1 and CDR2: MNHEY, SMNVEV (reference sequence). V shed 2 bases and J shed 0 bases, with 16 bases lying between them. The CDR3 coding sequence is TGTGCCAGCAGTTTAACAGGGACCGGATACATGAACACTGAAGCTTTCTTT. As protein: CASSLTGTGYMNTEAFF.

The chain links TRBV12-3 or TRBV12-4 to TRBJ2-1, with D possibly matching TRBD2 (6 bases). Deletions cut 3 bases from V and 7 bases from J, with 10 bases between. The CDR3 has 13 amino acids. CDR3 nucleotides: TGTGCCAGCAGTTTGGTTCTAGCGAATGAGCAGTTCTTC. Translation gives CASSLVLANEQFF.

The chain couples TRBV6-5 to TRBJ1-6; D ambiguous. This CDR3 has 14 residues. Trimming removed 6 bases from V and 7 bases from J, with 13 bases in between. Germline V lookup: CDR1 MNHEY, CDR2 SVGAGI. This CDR3 is CASSGFSKNSPLHF. CDR3 nucleotide sequence: TGTGCCAGCAGCGGTTTTTCGAAAAATTCACCCCTCCACTTT.

This chain uses TRBV9 with TRBJ1-1; perhaps TRBD1 as D (6 bases). Deletions cut 4 bases from V and 4 bases from J, with 14 bases between. The CDR3 length is 14 residues. Germline lookup yields CDR1 SGDLS and CDR2 YYNGEE. The CDR3 DNA reads as TGTGCCAGCAGCCCCGACAGGTTCGGCACTGAAGCTTTCTTT. The encoded protein is CASSPDRFGTEAFF.

The chain has TRBV5-1 and TRBJ1-2; a possible D gene is TRBD1 (5 bases). V was shortened by 0 bases and J by 6 bases, with 18 bases between the two germline ends. The CDR3 loop spans 16 amino acids. Germline CDR1 reads SGHRS; CDR2 reads YFSETQ. CDR3 DNA sequence: TGCGCCAGCAGCTTGGCCAAACGGGTTCCAGGGCATGGCTACACCTTC. It codes for CASSLAKRVPGHGYTF.

The chain is built from TRBV25-1 and TRBJ1-1; the D is unclear. This CDR3 spans 11 amino acids. Trimming left V 0 bases short and J 6 bases short, with 2 bases between. The V gene's germline CDR1 is MGHDK and CDR2 SYGVNS. CDR3 sequence: CASSEYAEAFF. CDR3 nucleotides: TGTGCCAGCAGTGAATACGCTGAAGCTTTCTTT.

The rearrangement joins TRBV19 to TRBJ1-1; weak D call: TRBD1 (5 bases). The CDR3 has 13 amino acids. Deletions cut 6 bases from V and 2 bases from J, with 10 bases between. Germline CDR1 and CDR2: LNHDA and SQIVND (reference sequence). The CDR3 sequence: CASSKTVNTEAFF. The CDR3 coding sequence is TGTGCCAGTAGCAAGACAGTTAACACTGAAGCTTTCTTT. Looking up the rest from reference TRBV19 and TRBJ1-1 gives the full variable domain: DGGITQSPKYLFRKEGQNVTLSCEQNLNHDAMYWYRQDPGQGLRLIYYSQIVNDFQKGDIAEGYSVSREKKESFPLTVTSAQKNPTAFYLCASSKTVNTEAFFGQGTRLTVV.

This clone was detected once. The V and J genes are TRBV28 and TRBJ1-5; the D gene is possibly TRBD1 (6 bases). Germline CDR1 reads MDHEN; CDR2 reads SYDVKM. The CDR3 contains 17 residues. Trimming left V 4 bases short and J 6 bases short, with 22 bases between. The CDR3 bases are TGTGCCAGCAGTTCCTTCGGTCGCAGAGGGGGGGGTCAGCCCCAGCATTTT. Amino acids: CASSSFGRRGGGQPQHF.

This clone has only one observation. The V call is TRBV7-8, the J call TRBJ1-5; the match to TRBD1 covers 12 bases. The CDR3 has 16 amino acids. Trimming took 0 bases from V and 7 from J; bases not matched to a gene: 4. Per the germline V gene, CDR1 is SGHVS and CDR2 is FQNEAQ. CDR3 in DNA: TGTGCCAGCAGCTTAGCCGGGACAGGGGGCCGCCAGCCCCAGCATTTT. It yields the protein CASSLAGTGGRQPQHF.

This clone came up a few times. The V and J genes are TRBV5-1 and TRBJ1-6, with D unclear. V was pared by 0 bases and J by 3 bases, with 7 bases between. Germline V gene sequence: CDR1 SGHRS, CDR2 YFSETQ. The CDR3 contains 15 residues. CDR3 DNA: TGCGCCAGCAGCTTGGCCTCGGGCTATAATTCACCCCTCCACTTT. Translation: CASSLASGYNSPLHF.

This clone was seen a single time. The genes are TRBV18 and TRBJ2-5, with D unresolved. The CDR3 sequence is 13 residues long. The V end was cut by 0 bases, the J end by 2 bases, with 4 bases between. CDR1 and CDR2 from the germline V gene are KGHSH and LQKENI. CDR3 coding DNA: TGTGCCAGCTCACCACCTCTTCAAGAGACCCAGTACTTC. It specifies CASSPPLQETQYF. The entire variable domain, with the rest obtained from reference TRBV18 and TRBJ2-5, is as follows: NAGVMQNPRHLVRRRGQEARLRCSPMKGHSHVYWYRQLPEEGLKFMVYLQKENIIDESGMPKERFSAEFPKEGPSILRIQQVVRGDSAAYFCASSPPLQETQYFGPGTRLLVL.

The chain has TRBV5-1 and TRBJ1-2, with TRBD1 matching 7 bases. Germline CDR1 SGHRS, CDR2 YFSETQ. CDR3 size: 13 residues. The J segment lost 2 bases and the V segment lost 4 bases, leaving 2 bases of the junction unmatched. The CDR3 DNA is TGCGCCAGCAGCGACAGGGAGAACTATGGCTACACCTTC. This codes for CASSDRENYGYTF.

CDR3 protein: CASSPGTSHEQFF. In DNA form, the CDR3 reads TGTGCCAGCAGCCCAGGGACTAGCCACGAGCAGTTCTTC. The V gene is TRBV7-9, the J gene TRBJ2-1; 9 nucleotides agree with TRBD2. Germline CDR1 and CDR2: SEHNR and FQNEAQ (reference sequence). This CDR3 is 13 amino acids long. After removal of 5 bases from V and 10 bases from J, the junction contained 6 bases not matched to a gene.

In its sample, this clone was seen once. This chain links TRBV5-1 with TRBJ2-5; D not certain. V lost 7 bases and J 1 base, leaving 14 bases between the germline ends. Germline CDR1 reads SGHRS; CDR2 reads YFSETQ. This CDR3 has 14 amino acids. In DNA form, the CDR3 reads TGCGCCAGCGGCCTAGATGTTATCCAAGAGACCCAGTACTTC. It specifies CASGLDVIQETQYF.

The gene calls are TRBV27 and TRBJ1-1, with TRBD1 matching 8 bases. Germline-derived CDR1 and CDR2 are MNHEY and SMNVEV (reference sequence). This CDR3 is built from 17 residues. Trimming cost V 6 bases and J 0 bases; bases outside gene matches: 12. The CDR3 coding sequence is TGTGCCAGCAGGCCGGCGGGGAAGGGACAGGTGAACACTGAAGCTTTCTTT. Translating gives CASRPAGKGQVNTEAFF.

The genes are TRBV9 and TRBJ1-1, with 7 bases matching TRBD1. The V segment lost 5 bases and the J segment 4 bases; nucleotides outside the gene matches: 8. Looked up from germline, CDR1 is SGDLS and CDR2 is YYNGEE. The CDR3 sequence is 14 residues long. The DNA for the CDR3 is TGTGCCAGCAGTTCCACAGGGGCCCGCACTGAAGCTTTCTTT. Amino acids: CASSSTGARTEAFF.

The chain employs TRBV7-9 and TRBJ1-2; D is uncertain. CDR3 length equals 14 residues. The V end lost 1 base, the J end lost 1 base, and 7 bases lay between the germline ends. Germline CDR1 SEHNR, CDR2 FQNEAQ (reference sequence). CDR3 nucleotide sequence: TGTGCCAGCAGCTTAGGACAAGTTAACTATGGCTACACCTTC. Amino acids: CASSLGQVNYGYTF.

This chain links TRBV4-1 with TRBJ1-1; D might be TRBD1 (5 bases). The CDR3 covers 15 residues. From germline, CDR1 is MGHRA and CDR2 YSYEKL. V gave up 4 bases and J gave up 1 base, with 13 bases separating them. CDR3 in DNA: TGCGCCAGCAGCCGAGCAATCCAGGGGAACACTGAAGCTTTCTTT. Amino acid sequence: CASSRAIQGNTEAFF.

V and J are TRBV7-2 and TRBJ2-1, with 10 bases identical to TRBD2. Germline V gives CDR1 SGHTA, CDR2 FQGNSA. The CDR3 loop spans 16 amino acids. Unmatched junction bases numbered 3, after V lost 3 bases and J lost 1 base. CDR3 DNA: TGTGCCAGCAGCTTGGGACTAGCGATGTCCTACAATGAGCAGTTCTTC. Residues: CASSLGLAMSYNEQFF.